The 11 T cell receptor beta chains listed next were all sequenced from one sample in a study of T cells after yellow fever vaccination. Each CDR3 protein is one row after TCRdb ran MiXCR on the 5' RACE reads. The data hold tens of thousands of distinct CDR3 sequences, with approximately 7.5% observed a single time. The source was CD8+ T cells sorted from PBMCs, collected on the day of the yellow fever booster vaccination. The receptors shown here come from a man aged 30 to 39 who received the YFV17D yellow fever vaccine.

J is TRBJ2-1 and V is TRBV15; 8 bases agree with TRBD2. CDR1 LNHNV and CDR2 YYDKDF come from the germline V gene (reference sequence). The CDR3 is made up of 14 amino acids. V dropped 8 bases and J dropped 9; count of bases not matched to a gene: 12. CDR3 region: CATHGKAGAGEQFF. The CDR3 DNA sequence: TGTGCCACCCACGGGAAAGCGGGAGCGGGTGAGCAGTTCTTC. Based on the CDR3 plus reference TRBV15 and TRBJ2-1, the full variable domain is DAMVIQNPRYQVTQFGKPVTLSCSQTLNHNVMYWYQQKSSQAPKLLFHYYDKDFNNEADTPDNFQSRRPNTSFCFLDIRSPGLGDTAMYLCATHGKAGAGEQFFGPGTRLTVL.

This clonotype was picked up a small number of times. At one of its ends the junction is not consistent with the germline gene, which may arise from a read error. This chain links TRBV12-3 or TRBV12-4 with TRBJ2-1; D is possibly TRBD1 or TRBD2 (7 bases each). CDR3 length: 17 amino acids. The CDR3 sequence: CASSPNRGGGLGNEKFF. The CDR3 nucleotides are TGTGCCAGCAGCCCAAACAGGGGAGGGGGGCTGGGCAATGAGAAGTTCTTC.

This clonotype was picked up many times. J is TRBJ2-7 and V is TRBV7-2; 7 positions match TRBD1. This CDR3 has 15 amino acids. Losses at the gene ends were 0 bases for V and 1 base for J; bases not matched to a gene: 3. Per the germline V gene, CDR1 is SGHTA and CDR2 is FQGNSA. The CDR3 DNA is TGTGCCAGCAGCTTAGCCCCGGGACAGTCCTACGAGCAGTACTTC. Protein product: CASSLAPGQSYEQYF.

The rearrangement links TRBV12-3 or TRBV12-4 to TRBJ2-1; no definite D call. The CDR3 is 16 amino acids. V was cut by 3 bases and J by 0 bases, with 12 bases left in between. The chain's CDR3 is CASSFLAFRSYNEQFF. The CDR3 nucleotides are TGTGCCAGCAGTTTCTTGGCCTTCCGCTCCTACAATGAGCAGTTCTTC.

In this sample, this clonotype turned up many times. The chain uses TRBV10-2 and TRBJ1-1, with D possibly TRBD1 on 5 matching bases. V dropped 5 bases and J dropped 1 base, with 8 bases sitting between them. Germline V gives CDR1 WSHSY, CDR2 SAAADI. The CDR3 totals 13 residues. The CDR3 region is CASSPGANTEAFF. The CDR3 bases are TGCGCCAGCAGTCCCGGGGCGAACACTGAAGCTTTCTTT.

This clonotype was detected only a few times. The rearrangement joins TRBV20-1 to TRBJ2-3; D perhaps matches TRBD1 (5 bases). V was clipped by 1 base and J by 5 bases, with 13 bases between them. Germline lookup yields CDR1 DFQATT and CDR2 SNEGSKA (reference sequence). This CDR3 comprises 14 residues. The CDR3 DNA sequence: TGCAGTGCTAGAGTGGGATTAAGGGGAGATACGCAGTATTTT. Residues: CSARVGLRGDTQYF.

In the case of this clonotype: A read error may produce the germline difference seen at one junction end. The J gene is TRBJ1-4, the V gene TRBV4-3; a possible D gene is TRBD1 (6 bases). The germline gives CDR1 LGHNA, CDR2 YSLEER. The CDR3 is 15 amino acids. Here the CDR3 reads CASIQVTGQHEKLFF. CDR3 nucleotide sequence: TGCGCCAGCATCCAAGTGACAGGACAACATGAAAAACTGTTTTTT.

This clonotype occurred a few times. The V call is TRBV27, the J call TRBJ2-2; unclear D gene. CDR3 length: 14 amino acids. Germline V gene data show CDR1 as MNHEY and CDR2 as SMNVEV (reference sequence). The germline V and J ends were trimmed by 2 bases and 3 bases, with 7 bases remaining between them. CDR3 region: CASSLDTYTGELFF. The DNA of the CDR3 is TGTGCCAGCAGTTTAGACACCTACACCGGGGAGCTGTTTTTT.

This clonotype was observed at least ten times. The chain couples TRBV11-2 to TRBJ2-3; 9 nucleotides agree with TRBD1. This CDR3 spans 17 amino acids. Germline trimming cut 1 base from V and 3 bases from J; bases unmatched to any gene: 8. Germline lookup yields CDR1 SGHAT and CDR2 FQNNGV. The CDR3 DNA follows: TGTGCCAGCAGCTTAGGGAAGGGGGGACAGGGAACAGATACGCAGTATTTT. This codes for CASSLGKGGQGTDTQYF.

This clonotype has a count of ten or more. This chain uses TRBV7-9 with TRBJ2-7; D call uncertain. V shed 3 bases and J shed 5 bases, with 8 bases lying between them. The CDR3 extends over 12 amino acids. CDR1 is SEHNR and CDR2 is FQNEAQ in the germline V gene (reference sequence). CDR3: CASSFLQDEQYF. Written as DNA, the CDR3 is TGTGCCAGCAGCTTCCTCCAGGACGAGCAGTACTTC.

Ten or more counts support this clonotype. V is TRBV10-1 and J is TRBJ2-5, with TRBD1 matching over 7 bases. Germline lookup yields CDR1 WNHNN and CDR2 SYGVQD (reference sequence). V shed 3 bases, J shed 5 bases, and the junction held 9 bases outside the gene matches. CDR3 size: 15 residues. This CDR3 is CASSEHRGSGETQYF. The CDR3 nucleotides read TGCGCCAGCAGTGAACACAGGGGATCCGGGGAGACCCAGTACTTC.